This T cell receptor beta chain is drawn from a study of blood T cell repertoires in COVID-19. Using immunoSEQ multiplex PCR, the repertoire was profiled, and TCRdb retains in-frame clones only, with some absent. The data contain a few hundred thousand clones, approximately 90% of them seen just once; the ten biggest clones take up less than 2.5%. CDR3 length: 15 residues. Germline V lookup: CDR1 SNHLY, CDR2 FYNNEI. Germline trimming cut 3 bases from V and 5 bases from J; bases unmatched to any gene: 4. The TCR sequence derives from a man between 18 and 29 years old with active or convalescent COVID-19. The sequenced material came from peripheral blood. The gene calls are TRBV2 and TRBJ2-2, with TRBD1 matching 9 bases. The CDR3 DNA is TGTGCCAGCAGTGAGAAGACAGGGGGGACCGGGGAGCTGTTTTTT. It is translated as CASSEKTGGTGELFF.